Listed below are T cell receptor beta chains from one sample, sequenced in a study of T-cell memory formation after mild COVID-19. TCRdb re-derived calls from the 5' RACE reads in MiXCR, one entry per CDR3 protein. This sample has about 170,000 distinct CDR3 sequences, with roughly 13% found just once. Sequenced material: PBMCs or a T cell subset sorted from them (not recorded which). The receptors stem from a man younger than 35 who had mild COVID-19 (a few samples of this study predate the infection). Cell type and time point are not known. CDR3s include the opening cysteine and the closing phenylalanine or tryptophan. D genes are given only for firm matches. Size is omitted from some rows. Given values are once, few, many or a class for expanded clones.

>TRBV20-1|TRBD1|.|TRBJ1-4
CSAYRGGDEKLFF
TGCAGTGCTTACAGGGGCGGGGATGAAAAACTGTTTTTT
>TRBV7-2|TRBD1|.|TRBJ1-1
CASSQEATGDSAFF
TGTGCCAGCAGCCAAGAAGCCACAGGGGATTCAGCTTTCTTT
>TRBV19|.|few|TRBJ2-4
CASSTPGTNLAKNIQYF
TGTGCCAGTAGTACCCCCGGGACAAACCTAGCCAAAAACATTCAGTACTTC
>TRBV30|.|.|TRBJ1-5
CAWSVQRAQPQHF
TGTGCCTGGAGTGTCCAAAGGGCTCAGCCCCAGCATTTT
>TRBV3-1|.|.|TRBJ2-7
CASSQAKGEQYF
TGTGCCAGCAGCCAAGCGAAAGGCGAGCAGTACTTC
>TRBV3-1|.|.|TRBJ1-1
CASSQGVRNTEAFF
TGTGCCAGCAGCCAGGGGGTGCGGAACACTGAAGCTTTCTTT
>TRBV12-3/TRBV12-4|.|.|TRBJ1-1
CASSNMGDTEAFF
TGTGCCAGCAGTAACATGGGCGACACTGAAGCTTTCTTT
>TRBV10-3|TRBD1|few|TRBJ2-3
CAAQGAGTDTQYF
TGTGCCGCCCAGGGGGCTGGCACAGATACGCAGTATTTT
>TRBV12-3/TRBV12-4|.|.|TRBJ2-1
CASSFQGGFNEQFF
TGTGCCAGCAGTTTCCAGGGGGGCTTCAATGAGCAGTTCTTC
>TRBV4-2|TRBD1|few|TRBJ1-1
CASSRLQGDTEAFF
TGTGCCAGCAGCCGTTTACAGGGGGACACTGAAGCTTTCTTT
>TRBV15|TRBD1|few|TRBJ1-5
CATSRDRYNQPQHF
TGTGCCACCAGCCGGGACAGGTACAATCAGCCCCAGCATTTT
>TRBV4-1|.|few|TRBJ1-6
CASSHVVARQINSPLHF
TGCGCCAGCAGCCATGTCGTGGCTCGGCAGATAAATTCACCCCTCCACTTT
>TRBV29-1|.|few|TRBJ2-3
CSVAPRPGGTDTQYF
TGCAGCGTGGCCCCGAGGCCAGGGGGCACAGATACGCAGTATTTT
>TRBV5-1|.|few|TRBJ2-1
CASSLGTSPSYNEQFF
TGCGCCAGCAGCTTGGGGACGTCACCCTCCTACAATGAGCAGTTCTTC
>TRBV7-3|.|.|TRBJ2-1
CASSLSLRLGGNEQFF
TGTGCCAGCAGCCTCAGCCTTCGACTAGGCGGCAATGAGCAGTTCTTC
>TRBV5-1|.|few|TRBJ1-2
CASSLDRQSRYTF
TGCGCCAGCAGCTTGGATAGACAGTCCCGCTACACCTTC
>TRBV28|TRBD2|few|TRBJ2-3
CAAWGSGGASTDTQYF
TGTGCCGCTTGGGGTAGCGGGGGGGCTAGCACAGATACGCAGTATTTT
>TRBV7-2|.|few|TRBJ2-3
CASSLGGAPRSTDTQYF
TGTGCCAGCAGCTTAGGCGGAGCCCCCCGTAGCACAGATACGCAGTATTTT
>TRBV7-2|TRBD1|few|TRBJ1-1
CASSLGQGALGTEAFF
TGTGCCAGCAGCCTCGGACAGGGGGCGTTGGGCACTGAAGCTTTCTTT
>TRBV6-2/TRBV6-3|TRBD1|.|TRBJ2-6
CASSQGQGFTF
TGTGCCAGCAGTCAAGGACAGGGATTCACTTTC
>TRBV7-2|TRBD2|few|TRBJ2-1
CASSSRGLATSYNEQFF
TGTGCCAGCAGCTCGCGGGGACTAGCGACGTCCTACAATGAGCAGTTCTTC
>TRBV20-1|.|few|TRBJ2-3
CSASWDTQYF
TGCAGTGCTAGTTGGGATACGCAGTATTTT
>TRBV12-3/TRBV12-4|TRBD1|many|TRBJ1-2
CASSPGTGARFYGYTF
TGTGCCAGCAGCCCCGGGACAGGGGCACGGTTTTATGGCTACACCTTC
>TRBV7-2|TRBD2|.|TRBJ2-7
CASSLWRGAKTYEQYF
TGTGCCAGCAGCCTTTGGCGGGGGGCAAAGACCTACGAGCAGTACTTC
>TRBV6-5|.|few|TRBJ2-5
CASSPPALPETQYF
TGTGCCAGCAGTCCCCCGGCCCTTCCCGAGACCCAGTACTTC
>TRBV15|.|.|TRBJ2-3
CATSSSPGRDTQYF
TGTGCCACCAGCAGCTCTCCAGGGAGAGATACGCAGTATTTT
>TRBV5-1|TRBD2|.|TRBJ2-6
CASSLDAVRGGSGANVLTF
TGCGCCAGCAGCTTGGATGCGGTGCGGGGGGGTTCTGGGGCCAACGTCCTGACTTTC
>TRBV20-1|.|.|TRBJ2-3
CSAEVGGSSTDTQYF
TGCAGTGCTGAGGTTGGAGGGTCGAGCACAGATACGCAGTATTTT